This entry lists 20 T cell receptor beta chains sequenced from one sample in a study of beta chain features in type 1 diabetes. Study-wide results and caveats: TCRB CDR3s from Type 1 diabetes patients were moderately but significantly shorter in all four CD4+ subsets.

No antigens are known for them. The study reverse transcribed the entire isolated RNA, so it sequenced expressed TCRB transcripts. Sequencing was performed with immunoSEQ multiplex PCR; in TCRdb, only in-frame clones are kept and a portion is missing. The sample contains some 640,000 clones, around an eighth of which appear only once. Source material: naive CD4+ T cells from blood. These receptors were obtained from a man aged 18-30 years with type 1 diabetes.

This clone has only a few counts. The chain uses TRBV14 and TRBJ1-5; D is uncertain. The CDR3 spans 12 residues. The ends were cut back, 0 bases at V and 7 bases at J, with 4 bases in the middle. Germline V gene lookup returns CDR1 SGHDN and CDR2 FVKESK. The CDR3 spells CASSQDTQPQHF. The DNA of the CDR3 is TGTGCCAGCAGCCAAGACACGCAGCCCCAGCATTTT.

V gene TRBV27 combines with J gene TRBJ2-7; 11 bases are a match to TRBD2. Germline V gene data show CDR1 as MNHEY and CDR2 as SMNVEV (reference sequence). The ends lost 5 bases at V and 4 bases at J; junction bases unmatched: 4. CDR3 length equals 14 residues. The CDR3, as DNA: TGTGCCAGCAGTCCGGGACTAGCGGTATACGAGCAGTACTTC. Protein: CASSPGLAVYEQYF.

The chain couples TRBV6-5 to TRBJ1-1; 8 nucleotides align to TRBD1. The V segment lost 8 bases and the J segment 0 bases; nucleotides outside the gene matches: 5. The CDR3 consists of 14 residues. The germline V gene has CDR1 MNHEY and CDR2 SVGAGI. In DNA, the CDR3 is TGTGCCAGCCGGACAGGGAGTATGAACACTGAAGCTTTCTTT. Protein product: CASRTGSMNTEAFF.

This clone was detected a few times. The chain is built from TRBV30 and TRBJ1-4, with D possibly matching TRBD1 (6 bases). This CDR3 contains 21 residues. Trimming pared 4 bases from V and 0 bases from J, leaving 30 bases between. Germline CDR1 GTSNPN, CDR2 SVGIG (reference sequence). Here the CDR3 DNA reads TGTGCCTGGATCGGGGGCACACAGGGAGCCAAGGTTCTTACAACTAATGAAAAACTGTTTTTT. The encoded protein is CAWIGGTQGAKVLTTNEKLFF.

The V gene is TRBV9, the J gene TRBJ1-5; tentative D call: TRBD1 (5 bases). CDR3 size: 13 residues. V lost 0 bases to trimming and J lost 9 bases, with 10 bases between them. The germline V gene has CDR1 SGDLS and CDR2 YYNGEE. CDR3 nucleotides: TGTGCCAGCAGCGTAGAAGGGACTTCGCCCCAGCATTTT. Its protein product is CASSVEGTSPQHF.

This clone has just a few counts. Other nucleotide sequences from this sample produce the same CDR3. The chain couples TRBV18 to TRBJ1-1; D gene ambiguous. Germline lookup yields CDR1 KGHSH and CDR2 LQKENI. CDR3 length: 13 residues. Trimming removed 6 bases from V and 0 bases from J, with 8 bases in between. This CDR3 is CASSPLMNTEAFF. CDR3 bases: TGTGCCAGCTCCCCTCTCATGAACACTGAAGCTTTCTTT.

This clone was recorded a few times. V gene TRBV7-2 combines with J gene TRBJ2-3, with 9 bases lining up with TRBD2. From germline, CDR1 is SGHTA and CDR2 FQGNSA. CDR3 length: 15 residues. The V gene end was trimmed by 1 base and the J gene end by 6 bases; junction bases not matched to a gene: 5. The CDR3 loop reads CASSLVRTSADTQYF. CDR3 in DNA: TGTGCCAGCAGCTTAGTGAGGACTAGCGCGGATACGCAGTATTTT.

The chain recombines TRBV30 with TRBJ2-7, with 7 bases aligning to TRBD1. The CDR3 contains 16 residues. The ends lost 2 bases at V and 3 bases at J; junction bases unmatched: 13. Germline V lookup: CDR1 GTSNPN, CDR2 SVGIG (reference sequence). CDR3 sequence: CAWSRAGGQLYYEQYF. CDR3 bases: TGTGCCTGGAGTAGGGCTGGGGGACAGCTTTACTACGAGCAGTACTTC.

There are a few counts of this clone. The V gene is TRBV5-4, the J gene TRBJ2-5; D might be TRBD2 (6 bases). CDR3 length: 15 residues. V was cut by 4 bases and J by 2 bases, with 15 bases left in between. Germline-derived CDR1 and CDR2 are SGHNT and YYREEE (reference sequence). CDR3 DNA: TGTGCCAGCAGCCCCCTTTCGGGAGCTCAAGAGACCCAGTACTTC. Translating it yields CASSPLSGAQETQYF.

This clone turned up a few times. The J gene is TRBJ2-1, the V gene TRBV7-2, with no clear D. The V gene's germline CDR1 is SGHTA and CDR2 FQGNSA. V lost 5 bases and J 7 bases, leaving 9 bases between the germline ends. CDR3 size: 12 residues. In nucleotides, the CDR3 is TGTGCCAGCAGCCGTAATCAAAATGAGCAGTTCTTC. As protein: CASSRNQNEQFF.

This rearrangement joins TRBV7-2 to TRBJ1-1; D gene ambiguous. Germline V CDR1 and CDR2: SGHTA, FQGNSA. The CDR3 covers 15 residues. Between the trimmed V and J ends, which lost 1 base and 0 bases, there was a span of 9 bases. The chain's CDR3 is CASSLVFGMNTEAFF. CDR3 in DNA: TGTGCCAGCAGCTTAGTTTTCGGAATGAACACTGAAGCTTTCTTT.

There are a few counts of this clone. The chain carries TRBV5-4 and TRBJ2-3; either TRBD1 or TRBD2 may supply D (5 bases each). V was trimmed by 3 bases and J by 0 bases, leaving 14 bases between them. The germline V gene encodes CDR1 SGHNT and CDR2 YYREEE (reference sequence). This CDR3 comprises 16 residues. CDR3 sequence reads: CASSSARDRSTDTQYF. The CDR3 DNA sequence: TGTGCCAGCAGCTCCGCCCGGGACCGCAGCACAGATACGCAGTATTTT.

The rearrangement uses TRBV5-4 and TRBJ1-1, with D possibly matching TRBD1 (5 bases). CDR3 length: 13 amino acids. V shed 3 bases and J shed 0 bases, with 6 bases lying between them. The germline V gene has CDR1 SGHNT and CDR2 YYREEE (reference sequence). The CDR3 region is CASSSTVNTEAFF. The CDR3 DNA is TGTGCCAGCAGCTCGACAGTGAACACTGAAGCTTTCTTT.

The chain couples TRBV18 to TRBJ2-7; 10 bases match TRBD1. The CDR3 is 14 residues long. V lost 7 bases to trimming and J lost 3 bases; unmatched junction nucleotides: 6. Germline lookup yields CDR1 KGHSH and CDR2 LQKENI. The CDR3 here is CASLAGTGDYEQYF. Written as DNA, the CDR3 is TGTGCCAGCTTAGCCGGGACAGGGGACTACGAGCAGTACTTC.

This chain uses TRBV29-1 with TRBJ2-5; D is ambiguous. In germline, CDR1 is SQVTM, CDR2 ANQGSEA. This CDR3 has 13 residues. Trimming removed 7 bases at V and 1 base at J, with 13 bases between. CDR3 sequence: CSANMWVQETQYF. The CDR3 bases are TGCAGCGCAAACATGTGGGTCCAAGAGACCCAGTACTTC. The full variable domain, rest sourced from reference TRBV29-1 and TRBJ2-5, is SAVISQKPSRDICQRGTSLTIQCQVDSQVTMMFWYRQQPGQSLTLIATANQGSEATYESGFVIDKFPISRPNLTFSTLTVSNMSPEDSSIYLCSANMWVQETQYFGPGTRLLVL.

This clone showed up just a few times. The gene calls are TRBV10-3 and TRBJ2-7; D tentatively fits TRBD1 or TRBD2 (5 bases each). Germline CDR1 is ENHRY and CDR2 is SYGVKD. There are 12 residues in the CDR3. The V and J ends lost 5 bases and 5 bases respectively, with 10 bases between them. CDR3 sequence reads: CAISTRGDEQYF. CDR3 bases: TGTGCCATCAGTACCCGGGGCGACGAGCAGTACTTC.

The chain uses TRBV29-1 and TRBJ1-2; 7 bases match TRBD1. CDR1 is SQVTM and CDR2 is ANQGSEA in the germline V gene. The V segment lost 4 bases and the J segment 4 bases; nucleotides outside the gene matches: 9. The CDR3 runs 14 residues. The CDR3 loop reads CSVGLRDSPYGYTF. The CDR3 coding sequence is TGCAGCGTTGGACTCCGGGACAGCCCCTATGGCTACACCTTC.

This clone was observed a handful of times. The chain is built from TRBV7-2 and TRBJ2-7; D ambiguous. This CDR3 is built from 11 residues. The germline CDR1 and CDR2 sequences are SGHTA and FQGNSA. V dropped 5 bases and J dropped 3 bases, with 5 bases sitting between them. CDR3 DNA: TGTGCCAGCAGCAAGGGCTACGAGCAGTACTTC. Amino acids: CASSKGYEQYF. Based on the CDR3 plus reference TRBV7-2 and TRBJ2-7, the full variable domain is GAGVSQSPSNKVTEKGKDVELRCDPISGHTALYWYRQSLGQGLEFLIYFQGNSAPDKSGLPSDRFSAERTGGSVSTLTIQRTQQEDSAVYLCASSKGYEQYFGPGTRLTVT.

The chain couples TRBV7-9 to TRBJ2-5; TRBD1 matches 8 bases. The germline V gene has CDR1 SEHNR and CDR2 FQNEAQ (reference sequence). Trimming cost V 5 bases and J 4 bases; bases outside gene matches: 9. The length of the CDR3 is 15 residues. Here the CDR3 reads CASSPNRGSGETQYF. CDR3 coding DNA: TGTGCCAGCAGCCCCAACAGGGGGAGCGGAGAGACCCAGTACTTC.

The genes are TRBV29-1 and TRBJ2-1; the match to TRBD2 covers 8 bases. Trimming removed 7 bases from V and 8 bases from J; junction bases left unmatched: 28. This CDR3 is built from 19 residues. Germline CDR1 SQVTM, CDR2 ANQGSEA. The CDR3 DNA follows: TGCAGCGCTACCAGCCGGGCGGGAGGACCGCAATCTTCTGTCCATGAGCAGTTCTTC. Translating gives CSATSRAGGPQSSVHEQFF.